The following is a T cell receptor beta chain sequence with its context. Many counts were recorded for this clonotype. Its antigen specificity is not known. No qualities accompany the bases; no much larger clone lies one base away. The data belong to a study of T cells in Graves' hyperthyroidism and ophthalmopathy (dated by TCRdb to the late 2010s). For the wider study: Peripheral blood samples were taken at initial diagnosis, before any treatment was given. TCR Vbeta CDR3 sequencing of approximately 140 peripheral blood samples (approximately 44 ophthalmopathy, over 70 hyperthyroidism and approximately 17 progressor patients) is reported in the paper. The roughly 91 discovery patients were randomly divided into training and test sets at a 7:3 ratio. After sampling, hyperthyroidism patients received methimazole starting at 30 mg daily, and ophthalmopathy patients received high-dose intravenous methylprednisolone. To identify distinguishing TCR V-J signatures, a discovery cohort of about 100 patients was used, comprising 43 with Graves' ophthalmopathy and some 57 with stable Graves' hyperthyroidism. Thyroid tissue and blood T-cell repertoires from six Graves' hyperthyroidism patients were also compared in the study. Whether ophthalmopathy could be predicted prospectively was tested in an independent validation cohort made up of roughly 20 hyperthyroidism patients plus 17 patients who later progressed to ophthalmopathy. General conclusions and limits of the study: Most expanded thyroid clonotypes (frequency above 0.001) were also found in blood, which suggests that blood repertoires may mirror thyroid immune responses. In validation, progression to ophthalmopathy was predicted by the model with more than 65% sensitivity and roughly 76% specificity, a median of around 6.5 months before onset. No statistical method was used to set the sample size in advance, and investigators knew the group allocation. A 13 V-J signature model separated ophthalmopathy from stable hyperthyroidism, with roughly 88% sensitivity and 81.08% specificity in cross-validation and 80%/75% in testing.

V lost 3 bases and J lost 2 bases; the stretch between them is 11 bases long. Based on the germline V gene, the CDR1 and CDR2 sequences are MNHNS and SASEGT. From cysteine to phenylalanine, the CDR3 is 14 amino acids long. The kept DNA is CDR3 alone, 42 bases in frame from the first base. The TCR beta CDR3 regions were amplified from the RNA transcripts. A first-round RT-PCR of the TCR CDR3 used the HTBI primer set with the Qiagen OneStep RT-PCR kit. The libraries were constructed in a second round of multiplex PCR and then size-selected and purified. Libraries were sequenced paired-end with 100 bp reads on an Illumina HiSeq2000. The authors' pipeline ran thus. SOAPnuke was used to process the raw data, with reads discarded if the reads contained adapters or uncalled bases, had a mean Phred below 15, or lacked an exact constant-primer or identifier match. COPE v1.2.5 was used to merge the high-quality paired reads, and each unique nucleotide sequence was defined as a clonotype. Clonotypes were aligned to IMGT TRBV, TRBD and TRBJ reference segments using MiTCR v1.1. The analysis was restricted to V-J combinations with a frequency above 0.0001, which together covered 99.2% of the repertoires. The TCS score was defined as the ratio of F50 (clonal expansion) to E x V (chaos), calculated using BLOSUM62-based TCRdist between CDR3 peptides within each V-J. Welch's t-statistics and random forest reduced just over 500 V-J features to 13, which were used in a naive Bayes classifier (R e1071). TCRdb trimmed the raw reads at Q25, called clones with MiXCR and kept productive beta chains. For every CDR3 protein sequence, its rows merge into one entry that carries the most common genes and DNA. TCRdb's processing, not the authors' own work, is the source of the V and J calls. Across this sample there are 450,000 to 550,000 distinct CDR3 sequences, with around a quarter seen only once. Approximately 11% of the sample goes to the ten largest clones.

In the ophthalmopathy patients, disease was moderately to severely active, with a Clinical Activity Score of 3 or more, a NOSPECS grade of 4 or more, and a duration of less than 3 months. The study excluded patients with uncontrolled infections, other autoimmune diseases, pregnancy or lactation. Diagnoses relied on clinical symptoms, serum thyroxine and TRAb, thyroid ultrasound and orbital computed tomography. PBMCs were separated from 10 ml of fresh peripheral blood using Ficoll-Paque density gradient centrifugation. Total RNA was extracted using Trizol reagent, and RNA quality was assessed on an Agilent 2100 Bioanalyzer.

The TCR originated in a woman aged 25 to 39 with Graves' ophthalmopathy. In this chain, TRBV6-1 is recombined with TRBJ2-7; a confident D gene designation cannot be given. Sequencing was carried out using blood. The DNA sequence follows: TGTGCCAGCAGTGACACTCTTAGGGCCTACGAGCAGTACTTC. Its protein reads: CASSDTLRAYEQYF.